The 29 T cell receptor beta chains given below trace back to one sample, sequenced in a study of Graves' ophthalmopathy and Graves' hyperthyroidism. TCR beta CDR3 amplification used RNA transcripts. A first-round RT-PCR used HTBI primers, followed by a second-round multiplex PCR. TCRdb ran MiXCR on the multiplex PCR reads and lists one entry per CDR3 protein. The sample contains hundreds of thousands of distinct CDR3 sequences, approximately 15% of which appear only once. The sequenced sample consisted of blood. All receptors come from a woman aged 25 to 39 with Graves' ophthalmopathy.

The chain recombines TRBV5-6 with TRBJ1-2, with D unresolved. The CDR3 has 18 amino acids. The V and J ends lost 1 base and 2 bases respectively, with 21 bases between them. Germline V gene lookup returns CDR1 SGHDT and CDR2 YYEEEE. CDR3 in DNA: TGTGCCAGCAGCTTGCTCGCCGGCGGGCCAGAAGAGAACTATGGCTACACCTTC. The encoded protein is CASSLLAGGPEENYGYTF.

This clonotype was detected only a few times. The rearrangement joins TRBV12-3 or TRBV12-4 to TRBJ2-5; tentative D call: TRBD2 (6 bases). Deletions cut 6 bases from V and 4 bases from J, with 21 bases between. This CDR3 is built from 16 residues. The CDR3 sequence is CASRDGGDLLRETQYF. CDR3 DNA: TGTGCCAGCAGGGACGGCGGGGACCTCCTTCGAGAGACCCAGTACTTC.

This clonotype has a count of ten or more. The chain joins TRBV6-1 to TRBJ1-1; D gene unclear. CDR1 and CDR2 from the germline V gene are MNHNS and SASEGT. Trimming left V 8 bases short and J 5 bases short, with 18 bases between. There are 14 residues in the CDR3. The CDR3 nucleotides read TGTGCCAGCGTACAGAGGGTGAGAGGGACTGAAGCTTTCTTT. This codes for CASVQRVRGTEAFF.

Many counts were recorded for this clonotype. The chain uses TRBV19 and TRBJ2-7; 11 bases map to TRBD2. V lost 5 bases and J lost 5; bases outside the gene matches: 8. CDR3 length equals 15 residues. Germline assignment: CDR1 LNHDA and CDR2 SQIVND (reference sequence). Here the CDR3 reads CASSPILAGGHEQYF. In DNA, the CDR3 is TGTGCCAGTAGTCCCATCCTAGCGGGAGGACACGAGCAGTACTTC.

This chain joins TRBV11-2 and TRBJ1-1; tentative D call: TRBD1 (5 bases). V was trimmed by 2 bases and J by 1 base, leaving 14 bases between them. Germline values: CDR1 SGHAT, CDR2 FQNNGV. The CDR3 has 16 amino acids. The CDR3 is CASSLSRALSNTEAFF. The CDR3 bases are TGTGCCAGCAGCTTAAGCAGGGCCCTCTCGAACACTGAAGCTTTCTTT.

This clonotype was detected many times. The rearrangement joins TRBV6-4 to TRBJ1-1, with D perhaps TRBD1 (6 bases). Germline lookup yields CDR1 MRHNA and CDR2 SNTAGT. The CDR3 has 17 amino acids. Trimming removed 5 bases at V and 4 bases at J, with 23 bases between. The CDR3 region is CASSPRGGPALGTEAFF. The CDR3 DNA is TGTGCCAGCAGTCCGAGAGGGGGACCCGCCTTGGGCACTGAAGCTTTCTTT.

In regard to this clonotype: The junction and the germline gene differ at one end; a read error may be behind it. The chain links TRBV18 to TRBJ2-5; 7 nucleotides line up with TRBD1. Germline V lookup: CDR1 KGHSH, CDR2 LQKENI. This CDR3 has 18 amino acids. The CDR3 spells CASSLPTYGTVDQQTQYF. The CDR3 coding sequence is TGTGCCAGCTCACTCCCCACCTATGGGACAGTCGACCAACAGACCCAGTACTTC.

This clonotype was seen repeatedly, ten times or more. The V and J genes are TRBV6-1 and TRBJ1-5; TRBD1 matches 12 bases. Germline-derived CDR1 and CDR2 are MNHNS and SASEGT. V lost 7 bases and J lost 7; bases outside the gene matches: 5. The CDR3 is 14 residues long. The CDR3 is CASNPGQGAQPQHF. The CDR3, as DNA: TGTGCCAGCAACCCGGGACAGGGGGCCCAGCCCCAGCATTTT.

This clonotype was detected ten times or more. This sequence joins TRBV4-1 and TRBJ2-5, with 7 bases that match TRBD1. The CDR3 covers 14 residues. Germline V CDR1 and CDR2: MGHRA, YSYEKL. Trimming removed 4 bases from V and 3 bases from J; junction bases left unmatched: 5. The CDR3 region is CASSLRQGEETQYF. The CDR3 DNA sequence: TGCGCCAGCAGCCTACGACAGGGAGAAGAGACCCAGTACTTC.

This clonotype came up many times. V is TRBV30 and J is TRBJ1-1; D possibly corresponds to TRBD1 (6 bases). This CDR3 is built from 15 residues. V lost 5 bases and J lost 8, with 24 bases in between. Germline-derived CDR1 and CDR2 are GTSNPN and SVGIG (reference sequence). The CDR3 sequence: CAWEIGLGQRLEAFF. CDR3 nucleotide sequence: TGTGCCTGGGAGATTGGGTTGGGACAAAGACTCGAAGCTTTCTTT.

Many counts were recorded for this clonotype. The rearrangement uses TRBV11-3 and TRBJ2-7; D might be TRBD1 (5 bases). V gave up 0 bases and J gave up 5 bases, with 8 bases separating them. The germline V gene has CDR1 SGHNT and CDR2 YENEEA. This CDR3 is 13 amino acids long. CDR3 loop: CASSLDHRNEQYF. Written as DNA, the CDR3 is TGTGCCAGCAGCTTAGATCACAGGAACGAGCAGTACTTC.

At least ten counts were recorded for this clonotype. The chain links TRBV28 to TRBJ2-2, with D perhaps given as TRBD1 or TRBD2 (5 bases each). CDR3 length: 14 residues. Trimming took 3 bases from V and 5 from J, leaving 10 bases between them. Germline V gene sequence: CDR1 MDHEN, CDR2 SYDVKM. The chain's CDR3 is CASSFGDDTGELFF. As DNA, the CDR3 is TGTGCCAGCAGTTTTGGGGACGATACCGGGGAGCTGTTTTTT. The full variable domain, its missing parts supplied by reference TRBV28 and TRBJ2-2, is DVKVTQSSRYLVKRTGEKVFLECVQDMDHENMFWYRQDPGLGLRLIYFSYDVKMKEKGDIPEGYSVSREKKERFSLILESASTNQTSMYLCASSFGDDTGELFFGEGSRLTVL.

V is TRBV28 and J is TRBJ1-2; no reliable D call. CDR3 length: 15 amino acids. The germline V gene encodes CDR1 MDHEN and CDR2 SYDVKM. Trimming cost V 6 bases and J 1 base, with 15 bases left between them. CDR3 sequence (DNA): TGTGCCAGCAGACCCACGGACCCCGTTAACTATGGCTACACCTTC. Translation: CASRPTDPVNYGYTF.

Of note for this clonotype: With a much larger clone just one base away, this may be a read error. The chain has TRBV6-5 and TRBJ2-5; TRBD2 matches at 8 bases. The germline V gene encodes CDR1 MNHEY and CDR2 SVGAGI. This CDR3 comprises 18 residues. The CDR3, as DNA: TGTGCCAGCAGTTACGGTAGCCGGGGGGGCCTCCCAGGGGAGACCCGGTACTTC. This sequence encodes CASSYGSRGGLPGETRYF.

This clonotype appeared a few times. The chain uses TRBV19 and TRBJ1-1; 10 positions match TRBD1. CDR3 size: 16 residues. Germline values: CDR1 LNHDA, CDR2 SQIVND (reference sequence). Trimming cost V 5 bases and J 4 bases; bases outside gene matches: 10. The CDR3: CASSPRMGQGTTEAFF. CDR3 nucleotides: TGTGCCAGTAGTCCACGAATGGGACAGGGGACCACTGAAGCTTTCTTT.

This clonotype was seen repeatedly, ten times or more. This rearrangement joins TRBV18 to TRBJ1-5; 7 nucleotides agree with TRBD1. The germline CDR1 and CDR2 sequences are KGHSH and LQKENI. Losses at the gene ends were 1 base for V and 5 bases for J; bases not matched to a gene: 8. This CDR3 region has 16 residues. The CDR3 coding sequence is TGTGCCAGCTCACCACGTCGGGACAGCTCCGATCAGCCCCAGCATTTT. Residues: CASSPRRDSSDQPQHF.

This clonotype occurred many times. The V call is TRBV6-5, the J call TRBJ2-5, with a weak D call TRBD1 (6 bases). Per the germline V gene, CDR1 is MNHEY and CDR2 is SVGAGI. This CDR3 is built from 13 residues. The V and J ends lost 4 bases and 6 bases respectively, with 12 bases between them. The CDR3 sequence: CASSFPGGKTQYF. As DNA, the CDR3 is TGTGCCAGCAGTTTTCCTGGGGGCAAGACCCAGTACTTC.

With regard to this clonotype: At one boundary the junction diverges from the germline segment, which might be a read error. This sequence joins TRBV5-6 and TRBJ1-6; D remains ambiguous. The CDR3 length is 15 residues. The germline CDR1 and CDR2 sequences are SGHDT and YYEEEE. The CDR3: CVSSFFNCYNSPLHF. CDR3 nucleotides: TGTGTCAGCAGCTTTTTTAACTGCTATAATTCACCCCTCCACTTT.

The table lists this clonotype with many counts. The chain employs TRBV7-3 and TRBJ2-7; 7 bases map to TRBD2. The length of the CDR3 is 14 residues. CDR1 and CDR2 (germline): SGHTA, FQGTGA. The V gene end was trimmed by 2 bases and the J gene end by 5 bases; junction bases not matched to a gene: 6. The CDR3 region has the DNA TGTGCCAGCAGCTTAGGAAGTGCGGGGGACGAGCAGTACTTC. This codes for CASSLGSAGDEQYF.

This clonotype turned up a few times. The V and J genes are TRBV12-5 and TRBJ2-3; D is unresolved. Per the germline V gene, CDR1 is LGHNT and CDR2 is FRNRAP. V lost 2 bases to trimming and J lost 7 bases, with 16 bases between them. CDR3 length: 15 amino acids. The chain's CDR3 is CASGLISKKQNTQYF. CDR3 in DNA: TGTGCTAGTGGTTTGATCTCTAAGAAACAGAATACGCAGTATTTT.

The table lists this clonotype with many counts. The V gene is TRBV12-3 or TRBV12-4, the J gene TRBJ1-1; no reliable D call. V was cut by 3 bases and J by 7 bases, with 9 bases left in between. The CDR3 is 12 amino acids. The CDR3 DNA follows: TGTGCCAGCAGTTTCGGATCGGATGAAGCTTTCTTT. It encodes CASSFGSDEAFF.

The V call is TRBV6-1, the J call TRBJ2-6, with no clear D. Trimming pared 4 bases from V and 0 bases from J, leaving 7 bases between. The CDR3 has 15 residues. Germline values: CDR1 MNHNS, CDR2 SASEGT. As DNA, the CDR3 is TGTGCCAGCAGTGGAAGTTCCTCTGGGGCCAACGTCCTGACTTTC. The encoded protein is CASSGSSSGANVLTF.

This clonotype showed up many times. The V call is TRBV27, the J call TRBJ1-6; D gene uncertain. The CDR3 totals 15 residues. Germline V gene sequence: CDR1 MNHEY, CDR2 SMNVEV (reference sequence). V gave up 0 bases and J gave up 6 bases, with 9 bases separating them. CDR3 amino acids: CASSLSLGFNSPLHF. DNA for the CDR3: TGTGCCAGCAGTTTATCGCTGGGATTTAATTCACCCCTCCACTTT.

This clonotype was recorded at least ten times. The chain employs TRBV28 and TRBJ2-7; TRBD2 matches at 11 bases. Trimming removed 1 base from V and 0 bases from J; junction bases left unmatched: 2. CDR3 size: 16 residues. The germline V gene encodes CDR1 MDHEN and CDR2 SYDVKM. This CDR3 is CASSLLGTSGSYEQYF. The CDR3, as DNA: TGTGCCAGCAGTTTATTAGGGACTAGCGGCTCCTACGAGCAGTACTTC.

Points on this clonotype: Being one base from a much bigger clone, this may be a read error. The genes are TRBV3-1 and TRBJ1-2; no firm D call. The CDR3 covers 13 residues. CDR1 is LGHDT, CDR2 YNNKEL, per germline (reference sequence). Trimming removed 4 bases at V and 8 bases at J, with 14 bases between. The CDR3 protein is CASSLTWEEGYTF. For the CDR3, the DNA is TGTGCCAGCAGCCTCACATGGGAGGAAGGCTACACCTTC. Complete variable domain (other parts from reference TRBV3-1 and TRBJ1-2): DTAVSQTPKYLVTQMGNDKSIKCEQNLGHDTMYWYKQDSKKFLKIMFSYNNKELIINETVPNRFSPKSPDKAHLNLHINSLELGDSAVYFCASSLTWEEGYTFGSGTRLTVV.

As regards this clonotype: The CDR3 end shows no conserved phenylalanine or tryptophan, and so a read error is likely. The gene calls are TRBV7-8 and TRBJ1-5; 8 bases map to TRBD1. The V gene end was trimmed by 1 base and the J gene end by 6 bases; junction bases not matched to a gene: 5. Germline CDR1 SGHVS, CDR2 FQNEAQ. CDR3 length equals 15 residues. CDR3 in amino acids: CASSLGQGAGQPQHL. The DNA for the CDR3 is TGTGCCAGCAGCTTAGGGCAGGGGGCGGGTCAGCCCCAGCATTTG.

In its sample, this clonotype was seen a few times. This rearrangement joins TRBV5-1 to TRBJ2-7, with D tentatively TRBD2 (5 bases). V dropped 4 bases and J dropped 0 bases, with 11 bases sitting between them. Looked up from germline, CDR1 is SGHRS and CDR2 is YFSETQ. The CDR3 length is 14 residues. CDR3 DNA sequence: TGCGCCAGCAGCAGGGCAGGAGGCTCCTACGAGCAGTACTTC. Amino acid sequence: CASSRAGGSYEQYF.

This clonotype was seen repeatedly, ten times or more. V is TRBV29-1 and J is TRBJ2-5, with 7 bases lining up with TRBD1. This CDR3 is built from 12 residues. The V segment lost 6 bases and the J segment 1 base; nucleotides outside the gene matches: 2. Germline-derived CDR1 and CDR2 are SQVTM and ANQGSEA. The CDR3, as DNA: TGCAGCGTGGGGACAGCCCAAGAGACCCAGTACTTC. Its translation is CSVGTAQETQYF.

At least ten counts were recorded for this clonotype. The rearrangement uses TRBV12-3 or TRBV12-4 and TRBJ1-5; the match to TRBD1 covers 8 bases. CDR3 length: 15 residues. V trimming: 8 bases; J trimming: 2 bases; junction bases outside the gene matches: 8. CDR3 sequence: CASSPRGRGNQPQHF. The DNA for the CDR3 is TGTGCCAGCTCCCCCAGGGGGCGAGGCAATCAGCCCCAGCATTTT.